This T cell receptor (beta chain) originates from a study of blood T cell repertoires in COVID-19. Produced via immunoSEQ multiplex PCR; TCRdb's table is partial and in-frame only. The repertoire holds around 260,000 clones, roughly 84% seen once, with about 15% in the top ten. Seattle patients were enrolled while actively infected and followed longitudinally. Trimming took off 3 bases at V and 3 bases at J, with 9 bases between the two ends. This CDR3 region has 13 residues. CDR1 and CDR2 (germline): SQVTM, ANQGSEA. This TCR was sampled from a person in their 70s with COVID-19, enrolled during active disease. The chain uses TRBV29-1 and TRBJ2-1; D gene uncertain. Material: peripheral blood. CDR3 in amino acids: CSVEYSNYNEQFF. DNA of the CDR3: TGCAGCGTTGAGTACAGTAACTACAATGAGCAGTTCTTC.